This TCR beta chain originates from a study of STAT5B mutations in CD4+ large granular lymphocyte leukemia. Study in general: Healthy donors showed HLA-associated enrichment of the CDR3 'QG' motif.

Points on this clone: The antigen is unknown.

Notes on the study in general: Main leukemic clonotypes were patient-specific, but roughly 23% appeared at low frequency elsewhere. TRBV06-family usage was enriched in top patient clones (8/27) versus controls (2/35).

TCRdb's table, derived via immunoSEQ multiplex PCR, lists solely in-frame clones and lacks some. The repertoire has around 35,000 clones, about 65% of them found once; the top ten carry about 2%. Trimming took off 3 bases at V and 0 bases at J, with 10 bases between the two ends. The CDR3 has 16 amino acids. Germline V gives CDR1 SGHTS, CDR2 YDEGEE. The source material was CD4+ T cells from blood buffy coats. This chain joins TRBV5-8 and TRBJ2-6; maybe TRBD1 (6 bases). The origin of this receptor is a human donor in good health. CDR3 amino acids: CASSSGQGSGANVLTF. The CDR3 DNA sequence: TGTGCCAGCAGCTCGGGACAAGGCTCTGGGGCCAACGTCCTGACTTTC.